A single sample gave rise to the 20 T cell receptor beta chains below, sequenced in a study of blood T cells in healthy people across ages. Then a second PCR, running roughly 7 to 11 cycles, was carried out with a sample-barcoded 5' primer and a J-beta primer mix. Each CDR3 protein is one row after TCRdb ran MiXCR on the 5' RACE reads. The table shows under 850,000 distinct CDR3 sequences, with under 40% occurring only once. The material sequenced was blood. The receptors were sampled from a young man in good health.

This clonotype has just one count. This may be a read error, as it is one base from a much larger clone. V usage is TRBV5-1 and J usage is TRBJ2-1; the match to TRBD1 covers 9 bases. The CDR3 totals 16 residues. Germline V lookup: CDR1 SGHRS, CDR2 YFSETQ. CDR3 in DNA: TGCGCCAGCGGCTTGTTTTCGACAGGGGGAATGAATGAGCAGTTCTTC. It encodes CASGLFSTGGMNEQFF.

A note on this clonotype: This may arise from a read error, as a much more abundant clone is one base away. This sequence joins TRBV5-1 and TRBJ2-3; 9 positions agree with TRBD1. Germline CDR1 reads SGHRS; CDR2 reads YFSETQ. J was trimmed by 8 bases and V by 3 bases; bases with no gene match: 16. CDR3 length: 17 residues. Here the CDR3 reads CASSSNPTGGSGGTQYF. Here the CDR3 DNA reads TGCGCCAGCAGCTCCAACCCGACAGGGGGGTCTGGAGGTACGCAGTATTTT. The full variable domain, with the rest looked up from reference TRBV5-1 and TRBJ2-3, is KAGVTQTPRYLIKTRGQQVTLSCSPISGHRSVSWYQQTPGQGLQFLFEYFSETQRNKGNFPGRFSGRQFSNSRSEMNVSTLELGDSALYLCASSSNPTGGSGGTQYFGPGTRLTVL.

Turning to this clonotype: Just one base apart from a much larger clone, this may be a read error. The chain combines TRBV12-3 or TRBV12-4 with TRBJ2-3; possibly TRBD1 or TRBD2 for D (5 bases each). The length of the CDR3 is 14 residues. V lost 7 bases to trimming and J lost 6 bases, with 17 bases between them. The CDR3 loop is CASTASLGRDTQYF. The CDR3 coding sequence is TGTGCCAGCACTGCTAGTCTGGGACGGGATACGCAGTATTTT.

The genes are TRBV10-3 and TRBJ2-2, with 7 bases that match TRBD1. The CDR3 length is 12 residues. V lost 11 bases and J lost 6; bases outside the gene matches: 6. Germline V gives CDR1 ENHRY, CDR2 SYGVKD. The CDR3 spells CAAQGIAGELFF. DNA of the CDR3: TGTGCCGCACAGGGGATCGCCGGGGAGCTGTTTTTT.

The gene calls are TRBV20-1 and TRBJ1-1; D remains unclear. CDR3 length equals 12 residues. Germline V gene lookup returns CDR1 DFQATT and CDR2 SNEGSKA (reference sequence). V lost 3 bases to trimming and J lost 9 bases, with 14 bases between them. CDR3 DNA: TGCAGTGCTAGCGGCATTACTACTCAAGCTTTCTTT. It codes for CSASGITTQAFF.

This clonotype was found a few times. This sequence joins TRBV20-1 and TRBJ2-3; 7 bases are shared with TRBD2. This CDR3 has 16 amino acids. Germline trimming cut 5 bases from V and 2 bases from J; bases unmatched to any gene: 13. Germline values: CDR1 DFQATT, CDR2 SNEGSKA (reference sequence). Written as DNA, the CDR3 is TGCAGTGCTTTCATGGCGGGACTAAGCTACACAGATACGCAGTATTTT. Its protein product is CSAFMAGLSYTDTQYF.

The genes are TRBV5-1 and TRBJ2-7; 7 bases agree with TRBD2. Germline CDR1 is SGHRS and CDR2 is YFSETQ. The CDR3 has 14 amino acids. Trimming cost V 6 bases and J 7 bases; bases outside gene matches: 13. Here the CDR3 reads CASMTGGVHNEQYF. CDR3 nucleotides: TGCGCCAGCATGACGGGGGGTGTGCACAATGAGCAGTACTTC.

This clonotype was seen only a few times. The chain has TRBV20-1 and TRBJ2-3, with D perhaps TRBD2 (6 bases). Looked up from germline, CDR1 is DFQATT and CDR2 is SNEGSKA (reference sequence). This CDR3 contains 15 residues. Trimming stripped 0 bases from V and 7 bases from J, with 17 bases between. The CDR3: CSARDGGDFRNTQYF. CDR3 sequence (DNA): TGCAGTGCTAGAGATGGAGGGGATTTTCGAAATACGCAGTATTTT.

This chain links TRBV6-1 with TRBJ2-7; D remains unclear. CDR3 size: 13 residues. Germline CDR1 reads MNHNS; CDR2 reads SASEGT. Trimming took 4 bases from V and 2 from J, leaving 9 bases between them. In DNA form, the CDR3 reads TGTGCCAGCAGTGTAAACGCACCCTACGAGCAGTACTTC. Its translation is CASSVNAPYEQYF.

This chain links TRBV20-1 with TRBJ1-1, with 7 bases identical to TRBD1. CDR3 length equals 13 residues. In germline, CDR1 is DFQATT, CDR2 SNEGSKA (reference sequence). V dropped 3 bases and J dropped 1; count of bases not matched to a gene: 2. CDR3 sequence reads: CSASGTANTEAFF. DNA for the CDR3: TGCAGTGCTAGTGGGACAGCGAACACTGAAGCTTTCTTT.

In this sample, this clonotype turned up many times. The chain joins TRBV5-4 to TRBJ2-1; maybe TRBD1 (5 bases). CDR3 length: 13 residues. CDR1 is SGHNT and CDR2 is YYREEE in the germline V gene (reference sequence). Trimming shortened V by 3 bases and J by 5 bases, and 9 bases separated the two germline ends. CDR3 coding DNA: TGTGCCAGCAGCTCGCAGGGTAACAATGAGCAGTTCTTC. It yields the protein CASSSQGNNEQFF.

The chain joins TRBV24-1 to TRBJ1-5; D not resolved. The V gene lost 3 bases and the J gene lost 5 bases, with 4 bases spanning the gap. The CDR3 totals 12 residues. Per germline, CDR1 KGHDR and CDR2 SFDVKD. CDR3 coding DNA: TGTGCCACCAGTGATGGTTATCAGCCCCAGCATTTT. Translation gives CATSDGYQPQHF.

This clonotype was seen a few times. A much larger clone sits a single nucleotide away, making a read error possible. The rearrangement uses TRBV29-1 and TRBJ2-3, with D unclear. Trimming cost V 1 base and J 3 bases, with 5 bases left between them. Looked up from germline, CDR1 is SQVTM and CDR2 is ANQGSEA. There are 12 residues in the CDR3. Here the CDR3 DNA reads TGCAGCGTTGAAGCTTTGACAGATACGCAGTATTTT. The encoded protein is CSVEALTDTQYF.

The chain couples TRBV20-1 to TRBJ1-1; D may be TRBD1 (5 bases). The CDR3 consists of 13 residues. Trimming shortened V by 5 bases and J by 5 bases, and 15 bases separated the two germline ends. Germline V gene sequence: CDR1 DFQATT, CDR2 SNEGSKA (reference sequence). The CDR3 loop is CSAGKTGGTEAFF. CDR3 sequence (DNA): TGCAGTGCTGGAAAGACGGGGGGGACTGAAGCTTTCTTT.

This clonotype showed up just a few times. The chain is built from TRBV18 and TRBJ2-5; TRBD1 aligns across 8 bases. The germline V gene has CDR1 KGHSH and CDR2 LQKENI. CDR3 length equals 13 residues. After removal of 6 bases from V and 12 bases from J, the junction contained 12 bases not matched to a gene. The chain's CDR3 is CASSPRRQGQEYF. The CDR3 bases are TGTGCCAGCTCCCCCCGAAGACAGGGGCAGGAGTACTTC.

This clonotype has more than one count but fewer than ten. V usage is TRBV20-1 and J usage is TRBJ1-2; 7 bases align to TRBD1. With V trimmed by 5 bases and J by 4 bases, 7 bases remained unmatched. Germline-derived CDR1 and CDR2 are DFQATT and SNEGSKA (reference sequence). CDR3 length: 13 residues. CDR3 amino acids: CSAQRTGSYGYTF. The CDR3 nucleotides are TGCAGTGCTCAAAGGACAGGCTCCTATGGCTACACCTTC.

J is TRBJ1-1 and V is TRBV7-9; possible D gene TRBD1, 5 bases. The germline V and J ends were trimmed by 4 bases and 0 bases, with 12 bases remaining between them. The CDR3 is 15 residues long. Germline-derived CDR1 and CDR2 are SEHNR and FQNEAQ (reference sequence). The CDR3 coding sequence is TGTGCCAGCAGCTCTCGACAGCTCATGAACACTGAAGCTTTCTTT. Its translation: CASSSRQLMNTEAFF.

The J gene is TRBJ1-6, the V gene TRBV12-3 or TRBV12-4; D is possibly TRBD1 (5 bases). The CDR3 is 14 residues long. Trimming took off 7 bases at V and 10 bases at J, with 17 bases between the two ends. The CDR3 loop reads CASTASSEGSPLHF. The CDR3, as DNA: TGTGCCAGCACCGCAAGTTCGGAGGGGTCACCCCTCCACTTT.

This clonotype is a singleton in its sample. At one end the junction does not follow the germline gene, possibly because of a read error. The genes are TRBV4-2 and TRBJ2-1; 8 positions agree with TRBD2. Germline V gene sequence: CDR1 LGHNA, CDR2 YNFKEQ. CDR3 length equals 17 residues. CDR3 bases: TGTGCCAGCAGCCAAGATTGGCGGGGGGTCTCCTACAATGAGCGGTTCTTC. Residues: CASSQDWRGVSYNERFF.

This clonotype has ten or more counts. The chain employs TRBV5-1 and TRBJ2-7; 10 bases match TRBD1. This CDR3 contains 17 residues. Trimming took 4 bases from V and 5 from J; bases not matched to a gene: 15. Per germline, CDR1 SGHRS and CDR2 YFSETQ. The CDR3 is CASSLNPGTGVMHEQYF. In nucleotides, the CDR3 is TGCGCCAGCAGCCTCAATCCCGGGACAGGGGTGATGCACGAGCAGTACTTC. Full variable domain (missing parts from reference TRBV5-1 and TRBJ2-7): KAGVTQTPRYLIKTRGQQVTLSCSPISGHRSVSWYQQTPGQGLQFLFEYFSETQRNKGNFPGRFSGRQFSNSRSEMNVSTLELGDSALYLCASSLNPGTGVMHEQYFGPGTRLTVT.